The clone carrying this T cell receptor (beta chain) has more than one count but fewer than ten. No antigen is known for it. The record originates from a study of T cell repertoires in cytomegalovirus infection. General observations from the study: In two of eight donors, the top clonotype was HLA-C-restricted CMV-specific. The study identified carriers of CMV plus the relevant HLA from cumulative public TCR beta family frequency.

The V gene's germline CDR1 is SEHNR and CDR2 FQNEAQ (reference sequence). This CDR3 is 12 amino acids long. Between the trimmed V and J ends, which lost 3 bases and 8 bases, there was a span of 5 bases. TCRdb recomputed calls from the reads with MiXCR, one row per CDR3 protein. The sample has roughly 120,000 distinct CDR3 sequences; around 9.1% are singletons. The J gene is TRBJ1-6, the V gene TRBV7-9; D ambiguous. Sequences were obtained from PBMCs, sequenced either directly or after in vitro stimulation (not recorded which). The sequence was collected from a human donor in good health (CMV status not recorded). Some clones in this sample may be carry-over from other donors' samples. The CDR3 reads CASSLDDSPLHF. The CDR3 bases are TGTGCCAGCAGCTTGGACGATTCACCCCTCCACTTT.